Listed here are 15 T cell receptor beta chains from one sample, sequenced in a study of early T cells in non-severe SARS-CoV-2 infection. TCRdb analysed the 5' RACE reads with MiXCR anew, one entry per CDR3 protein. The table shows 64,000 or so distinct CDR3 sequences, with around 14% occurring only once. Sequenced sample: whole blood. Receptors originate from an adult who was a healthcare worker with PCR-confirmed SARS-CoV-2 infection or an uninfected control (not recorded which).

V is TRBV7-8 and J is TRBJ2-1, with TRBD2 identical over 13 bases. V was pared by 5 bases and J by 8 bases, with 9 bases of the junction left unmatched. Germline V lookup: CDR1 SGHVS, CDR2 FQNEAQ. The CDR3 is 16 residues long. The CDR3 loop reads CASSHFTSGGAHEQFF. CDR3 bases: TGTGCCAGCAGCCACTTCACTAGCGGGGGGGCCCATGAGCAGTTCTTC.

The J gene is TRBJ1-4, the V gene TRBV7-9; D is undetermined. CDR3 length: 16 amino acids. Trimming took 5 bases from V and 3 from J, leaving 16 bases between them. Germline lookup yields CDR1 SEHNR and CDR2 FQNEAQ (reference sequence). DNA of the CDR3: TGTGCCAGCAGCCCCACCCAAGGACGGGCTAATGAAAAACTGTTTTTT. Translating it yields CASSPTQGRANEKLFF.

This clonotype was counted many times. This rearrangement joins TRBV5-1 to TRBJ2-3, with 9 positions matching TRBD2. The CDR3 has 15 residues. Looked up from germline, CDR1 is SGHRS and CDR2 is YFSETQ. Trimming cost V 4 bases and J 0 bases; bases outside gene matches: 3. The CDR3 sequence: CASSTTSGSTDTQYF. The CDR3 nucleotides read TGCGCCAGCAGCACGACTAGCGGAAGCACAGATACGCAGTATTTT.

This clonotype was seen only a few times. The chain links TRBV4-3 to TRBJ1-2; D gene unclear. Trimming removed 0 bases at V and 4 bases at J, with 6 bases between. The germline gives CDR1 LGHNA, CDR2 YSLEER. There are 13 residues in the CDR3. CDR3 sequence (DNA): TGCGCCAGCAGCCAAGACAGTCTCTATGGCTACACCTTC. It codes for CASSQDSLYGYTF.

The table lists this clonotype with many counts. The chain uses TRBV4-1 and TRBJ2-3; 8 nucleotides agree with TRBD2. V was pared by 0 bases and J by 2 bases, with 4 bases of the junction left unmatched. Germline V gene lookup returns CDR1 MGHRA and CDR2 YSYEKL. The CDR3 is 16 amino acids. In DNA form, the CDR3 reads TGCGCCAGCAGCCAAGAGGAGCGGGGGCCCACAGATACGCAGTATTTT. Translation gives CASSQEERGPTDTQYF.

The CDR3 DNA reads TGTGCCATCAGCCGGGACAGGGAGGTGGAAGGCTACACCTTC. Protein sequence: CAISRDREVEGYTF. The chain uses TRBV10-3 and TRBJ1-2, with 9 nucleotides matching TRBD1. With 6 bases clipped from V and 8 bases from J, the junction kept 10 bases outside the gene matches. CDR1 is ENHRY, CDR2 SYGVKD, per germline. This CDR3 has 14 residues.

At least ten counts were recorded for this clonotype. V and J are TRBV27 and TRBJ1-6; tentatively, D is TRBD1 (6 bases). Germline V lookup: CDR1 MNHEY, CDR2 SMNVEV (reference sequence). CDR3 size: 15 residues. The ends were cut back, 5 bases at V and 8 bases at J, with 16 bases in the middle. CDR3 sequence reads: CASSARTDLYSPLHF. In DNA form, the CDR3 reads TGTGCCAGCAGTGCCCGGACAGACTTGTATTCACCCCTCCACTTT.

This clonotype occurred a few times. The chain recombines TRBV29-1 with TRBJ2-5, with 8 positions matching TRBD1. CDR1 is SQVTM and CDR2 is ANQGSEA in the germline V gene. J lost 0 bases, V lost 8 bases, and 8 bases had no gene match. This CDR3 has 14 residues. Here the CDR3 DNA reads TGCAGCTTTCGACAGGGGAATAACCAAGAGACCCAGTACTTC. It translates to CSFRQGNNQETQYF.

As concerns this clonotype: The conserved closing phenylalanine or tryptophan is absent in this CDR3, likely reflecting a read error. V gene TRBV5-1 combines with J gene TRBJ1-2; D not resolved. V was shortened by 5 bases and J by 2 bases, with 13 bases between the two germline ends. The CDR3 runs 14 residues. From germline, CDR1 is SGHRS and CDR2 YFSETQ. In nucleotides, the CDR3 is TGCGCCAGCAGTTCCGGACGGGAGAACTATGGCTACACCTCC. This encodes CASSSGRENYGYTS.

This clonotype was seen repeatedly, ten times or more. The chain uses TRBV6-5 and TRBJ1-4; maybe TRBD1 (6 bases). CDR3 length: 16 amino acids. Trimming left V 1 base short and J 1 base short, with 10 bases between. Per germline, CDR1 MNHEY and CDR2 SVGAGI. The CDR3 DNA follows: TGTGCCAGCAGTTACTATAGAGGGGGAACTAATGAAAAACTGTTTTTT. Translated, it gives CASSYYRGGTNEKLFF.

This chain joins TRBV5-1 and TRBJ1-4, with 8 positions matching TRBD1. The CDR3 is 20 residues long. CDR1 and CDR2 (germline): SGHRS, YFSETQ. Trimming took 1 base from V and 1 from J; bases not matched to a gene: 15. CDR3 region: CASSLTQGASLVVTNEKLFF. The CDR3 DNA reads TGCGCCAGCAGCTTGACCCAGGGGGCGTCTTTGGTGGTAACTAATGAAAAACTGTTTTTT.

This chain links TRBV7-9 with TRBJ2-5; D not resolved. Germline V gene sequence: CDR1 SEHNR, CDR2 FQNEAQ (reference sequence). Trimming cost V 5 bases and J 5 bases, with 18 bases left between them. This CDR3 contains 15 residues. The CDR3 protein is CASSPSLDVGETQYF. CDR3 DNA sequence: TGTGCCAGCAGCCCTTCGCTCGATGTCGGTGAGACCCAGTACTTC.

The table lists this clonotype with a few counts. This chain links TRBV3-1 with TRBJ1-1; D call uncertain. Germline V gene data show CDR1 as LGHDT and CDR2 as YNNKEL (reference sequence). Trimming took off 4 bases at V and 1 base at J, with 7 bases between the two ends. CDR3 length: 13 amino acids. The CDR3 protein is CASSLMTNTEAFF. The CDR3 coding sequence is TGTGCCAGCAGCCTGATGACGAACACTGAAGCTTTCTTT.

This clonotype was picked up many times. The V gene is TRBV29-1, the J gene TRBJ1-2; 9 bases are a match to TRBD1. J was trimmed by 3 bases and V by 1 base; bases with no gene match: 12. The CDR3 consists of 17 residues. The germline gives CDR1 SQVTM, CDR2 ANQGSEA. CDR3 loop: CSVEVTGGTMRYYGYTF. CDR3 nucleotides: TGCAGCGTTGAAGTTACAGGGGGCACCATGCGGTACTATGGCTACACCTTC.

This clonotype was counted ten times or more. The rearrangement links TRBV12-3 or TRBV12-4 to TRBJ1-5; 8 nucleotides line up with TRBD1. V lost 5 bases and J lost 5; bases outside the gene matches: 5. This CDR3 comprises 14 residues. This CDR3 is CASSPTTGDQPQHF. DNA of the CDR3: TGTGCCAGCAGTCCGACGACAGGGGATCAGCCCCAGCATTTT.